One and the same sample provided the 24 T cell receptor beta chains below, sequenced in a study of Ad26.COV2.S vaccination and SARS-CoV-2 variants. Profiling relied on immunoSEQ multiplex PCR, and the TCRdb table lists in-frame clones only, not all of them. The profile shows 510,000 or so clones, 87% of them singletons. Treatment here: some 19 received Ad26.COV2.S at low or high dose, single or two shots; roughly 5 received placebo; per-sample allocation not given. Sampling was performed 63 days after the first vaccine or placebo injection. The sequencing used peripheral blood, collected in a trial of Ad26.COV2.S vaccine versus placebo. These receptors were taken from a person aged 18-65 years who received the Ad26.COV2.S COVID-19 vaccine or a placebo.

The chain uses TRBV27 and TRBJ2-7; TRBD1 is a possible D gene (6 bases). This CDR3 region has 14 residues. V was pared by 8 bases and J by 0 bases, with 14 bases between. Germline CDR1 is MNHEY and CDR2 is SMNVEV (reference sequence). CDR3 sequence: CASQGRSDSYEQYF. Written as DNA, the CDR3 is TGTGCCAGCCAGGGGCGGAGCGACTCCTACGAGCAGTACTTC.

This clone was detected only a few times. This rearrangement joins TRBV19 to TRBJ2-3, with 10 bases matching TRBD1. Germline CDR1 and CDR2: LNHDA and SQIVND (reference sequence). The CDR3 has 18 residues. J was trimmed by 6 bases and V by 0 bases; bases with no gene match: 12. The CDR3 nucleotides read TGTGCCAGTAGTATAGATGCGACAGGGGGCCACACTTTGGATACGCAGTATTTT. It yields the protein CASSIDATGGHTLDTQYF.

This clone was seen only a few times. The chain links TRBV7-2 to TRBJ2-7, with D possibly being TRBD1 or TRBD2 (5 bases each). The CDR3 spans 11 residues. Trimming took 6 bases from V and 7 from J, leaving 10 bases between them. The V gene's germline CDR1 is SGHTA and CDR2 FQGNSA. The CDR3 DNA reads as TGTGCCAGCAGGGGGGTGAGGGAGCAGTACTTC. Amino acids: CASRGVREQYF. Looking up the rest from reference TRBV7-2 and TRBJ2-7 gives the full variable domain: GAGVSQSPSNKVTEKGKDVELRCDPISGHTALYWYRQSLGQGLEFLIYFQGNSAPDKSGLPSDRFSAERTGGSVSTLTIQRTQQEDSAVYLCASRGVREQYFGPGTRLTVT.

This clone was seen more than once but under ten times. The chain carries TRBV6-6 and TRBJ2-7; 7 bases match TRBD2. CDR1 is MNHNY and CDR2 is SVGAGI in the germline V gene (reference sequence). V was clipped by 8 bases and J by 6 bases; unmatched bases: 7. The CDR3 contains 12 residues. CDR3 sequence: CASWGGRAEQYF. The DNA of the CDR3 is TGTGCCAGCTGGGGGGGAAGGGCCGAGCAGTACTTC.

The rearrangement links TRBV25-1 to TRBJ2-3; no reliable D call. V gave up 3 bases and J gave up 5 bases, with 6 bases separating them. Germline CDR1 is MGHDK and CDR2 is SYGVNS. The CDR3 runs 12 residues. DNA for the CDR3: TGTGCCAGCAGTGACTTAAGAGATACGCAGTATTTT. Its translation: CASSDLRDTQYF. Drawing the rest from reference TRBV25-1 and TRBJ2-3, the complete variable domain is EADIYQTPRYLVIGTGKKITLECSQTMGHDKMYWYQQDPGMELHLIHYSYGVNSTEKGDLSSESTVSRIRTEHFPLTLESARPSHTSQYLCASSDLRDTQYFGPGTRLTVL.

Note on this clone: Other DNA variants within this sample encode the same CDR3. V and J are TRBV2 and TRBJ2-7; D is undetermined. V shed 4 bases and J shed 3 bases, with 4 bases lying between them. Per germline, CDR1 SNHLY and CDR2 FYNNEI. The CDR3 consists of 11 residues. Here the CDR3 reads CASSGNYEQYF. For the CDR3, the DNA is TGTGCCAGCAGTGGTAACTACGAGCAGTACTTC.

This sequence joins TRBV4-3 and TRBJ1-5; D gene ambiguous. The V end was cut by 2 bases, the J end by 7 bases, with 9 bases between. The CDR3 length is 13 residues. Germline CDR1 LGHNA, CDR2 YSLEER. The CDR3 DNA sequence: TGCGCCAGCAGCCAACGTCTGTCCCAGCCCCAGCATTTT. Protein product: CASSQRLSQPQHF.

Written as DNA, the CDR3 is TGTGCCAGCAGTCGTGGACTAGCGGGAGGAGGAGGGACCCAGTACTTC. As protein: CASSRGLAGGGGTQYF. The chain combines TRBV7-8 with TRBJ2-5; 14 bases are a match to TRBD2. V lost 6 bases and J lost 7; bases outside the gene matches: 10. The CDR3 has 16 amino acids. CDR1 and CDR2 from the germline V gene are SGHVS and FQNEAQ. Full variable domain (rest looked up from reference TRBV7-8 and TRBJ2-5): GAGVSQSPRYKVAKRGQDVALRCDPISGHVSLFWYQQALGQGPEFLTYFQNEAQLDKSGLPSDRFFAERPEGSVSTLKIQRTQQEDSAVYLCASSRGLAGGGGTQYFGPGTRLLVL.

About this clone itself: Other DNA sequences in the sample encode the same CDR3. The chain joins TRBV7-2 to TRBJ2-7; unclear D gene. Per the germline V gene, CDR1 is SGHTA and CDR2 is FQGNSA. This CDR3 is 13 amino acids long. V was cut by 0 bases and J by 2 bases, with 5 bases left in between. The CDR3, as DNA: TGTGCCAGCAGCTTAGCCGTACCCTACGAGCAGTACTTC. This sequence encodes CASSLAVPYEQYF.

This chain links TRBV6-2 or TRBV6-3 with TRBJ1-1; 8 nucleotides align to TRBD1. V gave up 3 bases and J gave up 2 bases; unmatched junction bases: 5. This CDR3 comprises 15 residues. The germline CDR1 and CDR2 sequences are MNHEY and SVGEGT. In DNA form, the CDR3 reads TGTGCCAGCAGTTATAGGGGGACAGGAAACACTGAAGCTTTCTTT. Its translation is CASSYRGTGNTEAFF.

This clone was recorded a few times. The chain links TRBV7-8 to TRBJ2-7; perhaps D is TRBD1 or TRBD2 (5 bases each). CDR3 length: 13 amino acids. V was shortened by 1 base and J by 9 bases, with 13 bases between the two germline ends. Germline CDR1 reads SGHVS; CDR2 reads FQNEAQ. The CDR3 loop reads CASSLVQGTGQYF. Here the CDR3 DNA reads TGTGCCAGCAGCTTAGTCCAAGGGACGGGGCAGTACTTC.

V and J are TRBV19 and TRBJ2-7, with TRBD1 as a possible D gene (5 bases). V was clipped by 3 bases and J by 5 bases, with 14 bases between them. CDR1 LNHDA and CDR2 SQIVND come from the germline V gene (reference sequence). The length of the CDR3 is 14 residues. CDR3 residues: CASSISLGLHEQYF. The CDR3 DNA reads as TGTGCCAGTAGTATTTCGCTGGGGCTACACGAGCAGTACTTC.

The V and J genes are TRBV4-3 and TRBJ2-7, with D possibly being TRBD2 (5 bases). The CDR3 sequence is 16 residues long. Germline CDR1 reads LGHNA; CDR2 reads YSLEER. V was cut by 1 base and J by 0 bases, with 13 bases left in between. CDR3 bases: TGCGCCAGCAGCCAAGTGGGTGACTACCACTCCTACGAGCAGTACTTC. This gives the protein CASSQVGDYHSYEQYF.

The chain has TRBV25-1 and TRBJ2-7; D may be TRBD1 or TRBD2 (5 bases each). V dropped 2 bases and J dropped 0 bases, with 20 bases sitting between them. Per the germline V gene, CDR1 is MGHDK and CDR2 is SYGVNS. This CDR3 region has 18 residues. The CDR3 bases are TGTGCCAGCAGTGAAGGTACTACTTTTGGGGGTCTCTCCTACGAGCAGTACTTC. The encoded protein is CASSEGTTFGGLSYEQYF.

The CDR3 nucleotides read TGTGCCAGCAGTTCCAGGACCGTGGAAAAACTGTTTTTT. Amino acids: CASSSRTVEKLFF. The V call is TRBV6-5, the J call TRBJ1-4; unclear D gene. The germline gives CDR1 MNHEY, CDR2 SVGAGI. CDR3 size: 13 residues. Trimming took 4 bases from V and 8 from J, leaving 11 bases between them.

The chain couples TRBV3-1 (or the pseudogene TRBV3-2) to TRBJ2-7, with D maybe TRBD2 (5 bases). The CDR3 is made up of 14 amino acids. Between the trimmed V and J ends, which lost 1 base and 4 bases, there was a span of 11 bases. The germline gives CDR1 LGHDT, CDR2 YNNKEL (reference sequence). The CDR3 sequence: CASSQVGLPYEQYF. The DNA of the CDR3 is TGTGCCAGCAGCCAAGTTGGACTGCCATACGAGCAGTACTTC.

CDR3: CASSPKQGTGELFF. CDR3 nucleotides: TGTGCCAGCTCACCGAAACAGGGGACCGGGGAGCTGTTTTTT. The V and J genes are TRBV18 and TRBJ2-2, with TRBD1 identical over 7 bases. V lost 3 bases to trimming and J lost 5 bases; unmatched junction nucleotides: 3. Germline-derived CDR1 and CDR2 are KGHSH and LQKENI. The CDR3 runs to 14 residues.

This chain links TRBV30 with TRBJ2-7; weak D call: TRBD2 (6 bases). With 0 bases removed from V and 3 bases from J, the gap between germline ends came to 15 bases. This CDR3 spans 15 amino acids. Germline loops: CDR1 GTSNPN, CDR2 SVGIG (reference sequence). CDR3 protein: CAWSVPGGNRYEQYF. The CDR3 DNA follows: TGTGCCTGGAGTGTACCCGGCGGGAACCGCTACGAGCAGTACTTC. The entire variable domain, with the rest obtained from reference TRBV30 and TRBJ2-7, is as follows: SQTIHQWPATLVQPVGSPLSLECTVEGTSNPNLYWYRQAAGRGLQLLFYSVGIGQISSEVPQNLSASRPQDRQFILSSKKLLLSDSGFYLCAWSVPGGNRYEQYFGPGTRLTVT.

The chain recombines TRBV11-2 with TRBJ2-2; maybe TRBD2 (5 bases). This CDR3 is built from 14 residues. Germline V gene data show CDR1 as SGHAT and CDR2 as FQNNGV. V lost 4 bases and J lost 3, with 9 bases in between. The DNA for the CDR3 is TGTGCCAGCAGCTCCGGACTGCACACCGGGGAGCTGTTTTTT. Amino acids: CASSSGLHTGELFF.

The V gene is TRBV16, the J gene TRBJ2-7; possibly TRBD2 for D (5 bases). The germline gives CDR1 KGHSY, CDR2 FQNENV. V lost 4 bases to trimming and J lost 6 bases, with 13 bases between them. The CDR3 runs to 13 residues. CDR3 coding DNA: TGTGCCAGCAGCCTTCGGGGAGAGGGCGAGCAGTACTTC. It is translated as CASSLRGEGEQYF.

Worth noting for this clone: Other DNA sequences within the sample encode an identical CDR3. The V gene is TRBV19, the J gene TRBJ2-7; maybe TRBD1 (6 bases). CDR1 and CDR2 from the germline V gene are LNHDA and SQIVND (reference sequence). CDR3 size: 14 residues. Trimming took 3 bases from V and 0 from J, leaving 9 bases between them. CDR3 DNA: TGTGCCAGTAGTATTACAGGGAGCTCCTACGAGCAGTACTTC. Translating gives CASSITGSSYEQYF.

For the CDR3, the DNA is TGTGCCAGCAGCTTGGTAGTGACAGGGACCACAGATACGCAGTATTTT. Its translation is CASSLVVTGTTDTQYF. The rearrangement joins TRBV5-6 to TRBJ2-3; 7 bases line up with TRBD1. Germline V gene sequence: CDR1 SGHDT, CDR2 YYEEEE. Unmatched junction bases numbered 6, after V lost 0 bases and J lost 2 bases. The CDR3 loop spans 16 amino acids. Using reference TRBV5-6 and TRBJ2-3 for the parts outside the CDR3, the full variable domain is DAGVTQSPTHLIKTRGQQVTLRCSPKSGHDTVSWYQQALGQGPQFIFQYYEEEERQRGNFPDRFSGHQFPNYSSELNVNALLLGDSALYLCASSLVVTGTTDTQYFGPGTRLTVL.

The V gene is TRBV19, the J gene TRBJ2-1; maybe TRBD1 (6 bases). The length of the CDR3 is 16 residues. The V and J ends lost 5 bases and 2 bases respectively, with 16 bases between them. Per the germline V gene, CDR1 is LNHDA and CDR2 is SQIVND (reference sequence). The CDR3 sequence is CASSPSPTGTYNEQFF. The CDR3 nucleotides are TGTGCCAGTAGTCCCTCACCTACAGGGACCTACAATGAGCAGTTCTTC. Full variable domain (outside the CDR3, taken from reference TRBV19 and TRBJ2-1): DGGITQSPKYLFRKEGQNVTLSCEQNLNHDAMYWYRQDPGQGLRLIYYSQIVNDFQKGDIAEGYSVSREKKESFPLTVTSAQKNPTAFYLCASSPSPTGTYNEQFFGPGTRLTVL.

The rearrangement uses TRBV5-6 and TRBJ1-2, with D tentatively TRBD1 (5 bases). CDR1 and CDR2 from the germline V gene are SGHDT and YYEEEE. The germline V and J ends were trimmed by 3 bases and 4 bases, with 16 bases remaining between them. The CDR3 is 15 amino acids. CDR3 in amino acids: CASSSWGRSVYGYTF. The CDR3 coding sequence is TGTGCCAGCAGCTCCTGGGGACGGTCTGTCTATGGCTACACCTTC.